A single sample is the source of the 29 T cell receptor beta chains below, sequenced in a study of T cells after yellow fever vaccination. TCRdb independently ran MiXCR on the 5' RACE reads; one entry per CDR3 protein. The sample lists about 240,000 distinct CDR3 sequences; 6.5% to 8.5% were seen once. This specimen was CD4+ T cells sorted from PBMCs, taken 15 days after the yellow fever booster vaccination. Every receptor here comes from a man between 25 and 39 years old who received the YFV17D yellow fever vaccine.

The sample holds many counts of this clonotype. This rearrangement joins TRBV29-1 to TRBJ2-5; weak D call: TRBD2 (6 bases). The CDR3 runs to 13 residues. Germline V CDR1 and CDR2: SQVTM, ANQGSEA. V gave up 8 bases and J gave up 5 bases, with 18 bases separating them. The CDR3 DNA reads as TGCAGCTCGCGGGATAGCTGGGGCGAGACCCAGTACTTC. This gives the protein CSSRDSWGETQYF.

The rearrangement joins TRBV20-1 to TRBJ1-1; D unresolved. Trimming left V 2 bases short and J 3 bases short, with 13 bases between. This CDR3 is 14 amino acids long. Looked up from germline, CDR1 is DFQATT and CDR2 is SNEGSKA (reference sequence). This chain's CDR3 is CSARRARPDTEAFF. Written as DNA, the CDR3 is TGCAGTGCTAGAAGGGCCCGGCCTGACACTGAAGCTTTCTTT.

This clonotype was counted between two and nine times. The chain joins TRBV20-1 to TRBJ2-7; D possibly corresponds to TRBD2 (5 bases). CDR3 length: 12 residues. CDR1 DFQATT and CDR2 SNEGSKA come from the germline V gene (reference sequence). V was pared by 6 bases and J by 4 bases, with 13 bases between. This CDR3 is CSAQFGNYEQYF. In DNA, the CDR3 is TGCAGTGCCCAGTTCGGGAATTACGAGCAGTACTTC.

This clonotype was seen more than once but under ten times. The genes are TRBV27 and TRBJ1-4; no definite D call. Germline assignment: CDR1 MNHEY and CDR2 SMNVEV (reference sequence). V was cut by 2 bases and J by 8 bases, with 18 bases left in between. CDR3 length equals 16 residues. The CDR3 DNA sequence: TGTGCCAGCAGTTTAAGAGGTTCCTACCTAGCGGAAAAACTGTTTTTT. It yields the protein CASSLRGSYLAEKLFF.

This clonotype has just a few counts. The chain is built from TRBV7-2 and TRBJ2-3; 7 bases fit TRBD2. Germline CDR1 is SGHTA and CDR2 is FQGNSA. The trim removed 4 bases at V and 8 bases at J, leaving 15 bases unmatched. This CDR3 has 16 residues. CDR3 in DNA: TGTGCCAGCAGCTCCCAGCGGGATATGGCGTCTACTACGCAGTATTTT. It specifies CASSSQRDMASTTQYF.

The rearrangement joins TRBV3-1 to TRBJ1-5; 8 bases match TRBD1. With V trimmed by 4 bases and J by 7 bases, 6 bases remained unmatched. The CDR3 loop spans 14 amino acids. Germline values: CDR1 LGHDT, CDR2 YNNKEL (reference sequence). The CDR3 DNA sequence: TGTGCCAGCAGCCCAGGGGGCGGGCGACAGCCCCAGCATTTT. It encodes CASSPGGGRQPQHF.

The chain links TRBV27 to TRBJ2-2; D is perhaps TRBD2 (5 bases). V dropped 4 bases and J dropped 6 bases, with 15 bases sitting between them. This CDR3 is 15 amino acids long. CDR1 and CDR2 from the germline V gene are MNHEY and SMNVEV (reference sequence). The CDR3, as DNA: TGTGCCAGCAGTTCAATGGGGAGCACCCCCGGGGAGCTGTTTTTT. Its protein is CASSSMGSTPGELFF.

This clonotype was observed a handful of times. The genes are TRBV29-1 and TRBJ1-1, with TRBD1 matching over 7 bases. The CDR3 runs 13 residues. Trimming at V came to 1 base and at J to 4 bases, leaving 3 bases not matched to a gene. Per the germline V gene, CDR1 is SQVTM and CDR2 is ANQGSEA. The CDR3 DNA sequence: TGCAGCGTTGAAGGTCGGACAGGCACTGAAGCTTTCTTT. Translation: CSVEGRTGTEAFF.

This clonotype was detected only a few times. The chain couples TRBV30 to TRBJ1-4; D not certain. Trimming cost V 5 bases and J 5 bases, with 15 bases left between them. This CDR3 contains 14 residues. The germline V gene has CDR1 GTSNPN and CDR2 SVGIG (reference sequence). CDR3: CAWDLGGPNEKLFF. The CDR3 DNA is TGTGCCTGGGACCTAGGAGGACCGAATGAAAAACTGTTTTTT.

The sample holds many counts of this clonotype. J is TRBJ2-1 and V is TRBV6-2 or TRBV6-3, with D unclear. CDR3 length equals 14 residues. Germline loops: CDR1 MNHEY, CDR2 SVGEGT. Trimming left V 0 bases short and J 2 bases short, with 5 bases between. CDR3: CASSYSQPYNEQFF. CDR3 nucleotides: TGTGCCAGCAGTTACTCCCAACCCTACAATGAGCAGTTCTTC.

This clonotype was detected many times. The chain has TRBV7-2 and TRBJ2-3; no definite D call. Germline V gene data show CDR1 as SGHTA and CDR2 as FQGNSA. The V end lost 1 base, the J end lost 0 bases, and 5 bases lay between the germline ends. The CDR3 is made up of 14 amino acids. The chain's CDR3 is CASSLDPSTDTQYF. DNA for the CDR3: TGTGCCAGCAGCTTAGACCCAAGCACAGATACGCAGTATTTT.

This clonotype appeared many times. V and J are TRBV6-5 and TRBJ2-6; D not certain. This CDR3 has 15 residues. Germline V lookup: CDR1 MNHEY, CDR2 SVGAGI. V gave up 7 bases and J gave up 4 bases, with 14 bases separating them. The CDR3 DNA sequence: TGTGCCAGCATACCTGGCGGTCCCGGGGCCAACGTCCTGACTTTC. It is translated as CASIPGGPGANVLTF.

This clonotype occurred a few times. The chain combines TRBV7-2 with TRBJ2-5, with TRBD2 matching 10 bases. J gave up 1 base and V 1 base, and 3 bases lay outside the gene matches. The CDR3 loop spans 16 amino acids. Germline V gene lookup returns CDR1 SGHTA and CDR2 FQGNSA. The CDR3 bases are TGTGCCAGCAGCTTAGGGACTAGCGGTTCCCAAGAGACCCAGTACTTC. Amino acids: CASSLGTSGSQETQYF.

This clonotype was seen repeatedly, ten times or more. This chain links TRBV20-1 with TRBJ2-7, with TRBD2 identical over 8 bases. Germline CDR1 DFQATT, CDR2 SNEGSKA (reference sequence). V was clipped by 5 bases and J by 3 bases; unmatched bases: 3. The length of the CDR3 is 12 residues. CDR3 region: CSAGLAGYEQYF. Written as DNA, the CDR3 is TGCAGTGCTGGTCTAGCGGGCTACGAGCAGTACTTC.

This clonotype occurred a few times. This rearrangement joins TRBV20-1 to TRBJ2-1; D is possibly TRBD2 (6 bases). The V end was cut by 1 base, the J end by 0 bases, with 10 bases between. The length of the CDR3 is 15 residues. CDR1 is DFQATT and CDR2 is SNEGSKA in the germline V gene (reference sequence). DNA for the CDR3: TGCAGTGCTAGAGCGCCCGGGAGCTCCTACAATGAGCAGTTCTTC. This sequence encodes CSARAPGSSYNEQFF.

This clonotype has at least ten counts. V and J are TRBV5-4 and TRBJ2-6, with 8 bases that match TRBD2. V trimming: 2 bases; J trimming: 4 bases; junction bases outside the gene matches: 8. Looked up from germline, CDR1 is SGHNT and CDR2 is YYREEE (reference sequence). The CDR3 length is 17 residues. The CDR3 DNA reads as TGTGCCAGCAGCTTTAGCGGGACGCCCGCGGGGGCCAACGTCCTGACTTTC. It yields the protein CASSFSGTPAGANVLTF.

A few counts support this clonotype. The chain joins TRBV29-1 to TRBJ2-3; tentative D call: TRBD1 (6 bases). CDR1 is SQVTM and CDR2 is ANQGSEA in the germline V gene. Trimming took 4 bases from V and 2 from J, leaving 10 bases between them. The CDR3 contains 13 residues. The DNA of the CDR3 is TGCAGCGTTGGACAGGTCCTCACAGATACGCAGTATTTT. Translating it yields CSVGQVLTDTQYF.

This clonotype was seen many times. This chain links TRBV29-1 with TRBJ1-1; tentatively, D is TRBD1 (5 bases). CDR1 is SQVTM and CDR2 is ANQGSEA in the germline V gene. The CDR3 covers 13 residues. Trimming took off 7 bases at V and 3 bases at J, with 15 bases between the two ends. CDR3 region: CSADQGMDTEAFF. CDR3 sequence (DNA): TGCAGCGCAGACCAGGGTATGGACACTGAAGCTTTCTTT.

In the case of this clonotype: Just one base apart from a much larger clone, this may be a read error. J is TRBJ2-1 and V is TRBV9; D is ambiguous. In germline, CDR1 is SGDLS, CDR2 YYNGEE. V lost 3 bases to trimming and J lost 8 bases, with 9 bases between them. The CDR3 has 12 amino acids. The CDR3: CASSESRDEQFF. Written as DNA, the CDR3 is TGTGCCAGCAGCGAGTCTAGGGATGAGCAGTTCTTC.

This clonotype came up a few times. The rearrangement uses TRBV7-2 and TRBJ2-7; D is perhaps TRBD2 (6 bases). Trimming took off 5 bases at V and 0 bases at J, with 17 bases between the two ends. Germline V gene sequence: CDR1 SGHTA, CDR2 FQGNSA. The CDR3 covers 16 residues. CDR3 sequence: CASSILPNSGSYEQYF. The DNA for the CDR3 is TGTGCCAGCAGCATCCTCCCGAATAGCGGCTCCTACGAGCAGTACTTC.

This clonotype came up a few times. V is TRBV29-1 and J is TRBJ2-5; TRBD2 agrees at 7 bases. V dropped 6 bases and J dropped 0; count of bases not matched to a gene: 10. CDR3 size: 15 residues. The germline CDR1 and CDR2 sequences are SQVTM and ANQGSEA. CDR3 sequence: CSVPSGGWYQETQYF. The CDR3, as DNA: TGCAGCGTGCCTTCGGGGGGTTGGTACCAAGAGACCCAGTACTTC.

This clonotype was observed a few times. V gene TRBV7-2 combines with J gene TRBJ2-7; 10 bases line up with TRBD1. Germline lookup yields CDR1 SGHTA and CDR2 FQGNSA. The ends lost 5 bases at V and 7 bases at J; junction bases unmatched: 8. The CDR3 has 14 residues. The CDR3 here is CASSTRQGAWEQYF. The CDR3 nucleotides read TGTGCCAGCAGCACCCGACAGGGGGCTTGGGAGCAGTACTTC.

The V call is TRBV20-1, the J call TRBJ2-1; D is unclear. CDR3 length: 12 amino acids. The germline gives CDR1 DFQATT, CDR2 SNEGSKA (reference sequence). V was clipped by 3 bases and J by 7 bases, with 10 bases between them. The CDR3 nucleotides are TGCAGTGCTAGGGGAACACGAAATGAGCAGTTCTTC. This codes for CSARGTRNEQFF.

The chain is built from TRBV14 and TRBJ2-1; perhaps TRBD2 as D (5 bases). CDR1 is SGHDN, CDR2 FVKESK, per germline. Trimming took off 3 bases at V and 9 bases at J, with 12 bases between the two ends. The CDR3 runs 13 residues. In DNA, the CDR3 is TGTGCCAGCAGCCAGCTAGCCCGCAGTGAGCAGTTCTTC. Translated, it gives CASSQLARSEQFF.

The chain joins TRBV6-1 to TRBJ2-3; D not certain. The CDR3 has 13 residues. With 6 bases removed from V and 10 bases from J, the gap between germline ends came to 17 bases. The germline V gene has CDR1 MNHNS and CDR2 SASEGT. CDR3 in DNA: TGTGCCAGCAGCCCCATGGGTTCCGATTCGCAGTATTTT. Translating it yields CASSPMGSDSQYF.

This clonotype was counted only a few times. The chain has TRBV7-2 and TRBJ2-3; TRBD2 matches at 13 bases. V lost 1 base, J lost 2 bases, and 3 bases stayed unmatched. The CDR3 covers 17 residues. Germline V lookup: CDR1 SGHTA, CDR2 FQGNSA. CDR3 coding DNA: TGTGCCAGCAGCTTAGTAGGGACTAGCGGGAACACAGATACGCAGTATTTT. Its translation: CASSLVGTSGNTDTQYF.

The chain links TRBV18 to TRBJ1-1; no firm D call. Germline-derived CDR1 and CDR2 are KGHSH and LQKENI. This CDR3 is 14 amino acids long. V shed 2 bases and J shed 5 bases, with 12 bases lying between them. DNA of the CDR3: TGTGCCAGCTCACCATTGAGCATGGAAACTGAAGCTTTCTTT. Amino acid sequence: CASSPLSMETEAFF.

The sample holds a few counts of this clonotype. The V gene is TRBV5-1, the J gene TRBJ2-1; D call uncertain. The CDR3 covers 15 residues. Trimming cost V 4 bases and J 0 bases, with 11 bases left between them. Germline CDR1 SGHRS, CDR2 YFSETQ. The CDR3 reads CASSIDGFSYNEQFF. In nucleotides, the CDR3 is TGCGCCAGCAGCATTGACGGGTTCTCCTACAATGAGCAGTTCTTC.

This clonotype was observed a few times. In DNA form, the CDR3 reads TGTGCCAGCAGTTTGGCCGGGTACGAAAAACTGTTTTTT. This sequence encodes CASSLAGYEKLFF. The rearrangement links TRBV12-3 or TRBV12-4 to TRBJ1-4; D is unclear. This CDR3 has 13 residues. The germline V and J ends were trimmed by 3 bases and 8 bases, with 10 bases remaining between them.